These 29 T cell receptor beta chains came from one sample sequenced in a study of Ad26.COV2.S vaccination and SARS-CoV-2 variants (dated by TCRdb to the early 2020s). The library was obtained by the immunoSEQ multiplex PCR assay. This immuneACCESS table, as held by TCRdb, lists in-frame sequences with V and J called but not all clones. Of the missing ones, under half trace to an unresolved V gene in checked studies; the others have no known cause. Across this sample there are nearly 400,000 clones, with 89% seen only once. The ten largest clones take up about 1.9% of the sample. What the treatment or condition label conveys for this sample: around 19 received Ad26.COV2.S at low or high dose, single or two shots; several received placebo; per-sample allocation not given. Repertoires of vaccine and placebo recipients were sequenced from samples collected on day 63 after the first injection. The material was peripheral blood, obtained in a trial of Ad26.COV2.S vaccine versus placebo. These receptors were taken from a person between 18 and 65 years old who received the Ad26.COV2.S COVID-19 vaccine or a placebo.

This chain connects TRBV25-1 to TRBJ2-1, with TRBD1 matching 8 bases. CDR3 length equals 14 residues. Germline assignment: CDR1 MGHDK and CDR2 SYGVNS. Trimming took 4 bases from V and 7 from J; bases not matched to a gene: 6. The CDR3 region has the DNA TGTGCCAGCAGTGGGACAGGGATTGTTAATGAGCAGTTCTTC. Its translation is CASSGTGIVNEQFF.

V and J are TRBV5-1 and TRBJ2-1, with a possible D match to TRBD1 (6 bases). V was shortened by 8 bases and J by 3 bases, with 15 bases between the two germline ends. The V gene's germline CDR1 is SGHRS and CDR2 YFSETQ. CDR3 length: 14 amino acids. The CDR3 here is CASLPGQNYNEQFF. The CDR3 DNA reads as TGCGCCAGTCTACCTGGACAGAACTACAATGAGCAGTTCTTC.

The chain couples TRBV7-2 to TRBJ2-7; D not certain. The CDR3 spans 16 residues. In germline, CDR1 is SGHTA, CDR2 FQGNSA. V was trimmed by 0 bases and J by 0 bases, leaving 12 bases between them. The CDR3 coding sequence is TGTGCCAGCAGCTTAGCGAGCCGACCGCTCTCCTACGAGCAGTACTTC. Its translation: CASSLASRPLSYEQYF.

This chain uses TRBV28 with TRBJ2-1; maybe TRBD2 (6 bases). The germline CDR1 and CDR2 sequences are MDHEN and SYDVKM. Trimming took off 3 bases at V and 3 bases at J, with 15 bases between the two ends. The length of the CDR3 is 16 residues. The CDR3: CASSLQSGALYNEQFF. Here the CDR3 DNA reads TGTGCCAGCAGTTTGCAGTCGGGAGCGCTCTACAATGAGCAGTTCTTC.

The rearrangement joins TRBV5-1 to TRBJ2-5; the D gene could be TRBD1 or TRBD2 (6 bases each). The CDR3 loop spans 15 amino acids. Between the trimmed V and J ends, which lost 3 bases and 3 bases, there was a span of 15 bases. The germline gives CDR1 SGHRS, CDR2 YFSETQ. The CDR3 coding sequence is TGCGCCAGCAGCTCCCTTGGGGGGCCGGAAGAGACCCAGTACTTC. Translating it yields CASSSLGGPEETQYF.

The V gene is TRBV2, the J gene TRBJ1-1; TRBD1 is a possible D gene (6 bases). V was cut by 4 bases and J by 3 bases, with 21 bases left in between. The CDR3 is made up of 17 amino acids. Per the germline V gene, CDR1 is SNHLY and CDR2 is FYNNEI. CDR3 in amino acids: CASSAPEGRGLDTEAFF. In DNA form, the CDR3 reads TGTGCCAGCAGTGCACCAGAGGGGAGGGGGTTGGACACTGAAGCTTTCTTT.

The chain couples TRBV7-9 to TRBJ1-4; 11 positions agree with TRBD1. Germline loops: CDR1 SEHNR, CDR2 FQNEAQ (reference sequence). The CDR3 consists of 18 residues. V gave up 5 bases and J gave up 1 base; unmatched junction bases: 9. CDR3 DNA: TGTGCCAGCAGCCCGCGGACAGGGGGCGCGAGAACTAATGAAAAACTGTTTTTT. Encoded protein: CASSPRTGGARTNEKLFF.

The rearrangement joins TRBV7-6 to TRBJ2-7; 8 bases agree with TRBD2. The germline V gene has CDR1 SGHVS and CDR2 FNYEAQ. The length of the CDR3 is 18 residues. J was trimmed by 5 bases and V by 5 bases; bases with no gene match: 20. CDR3 coding DNA: TGTGCCAGCAGCCCAAGGGTGATAGCGGGAATGCGTGGACACGAGCAGTACTTC. It is translated as CASSPRVIAGMRGHEQYF.

Concerning this clone: Within the sample, other DNA sequences also encode this same CDR3. As DNA, the CDR3 is TGTGCCTGGAGTGTAGGGGAAAAACTGTTTTTT. Residues: CAWSVGEKLFF. The genes are TRBV30 and TRBJ1-4; D not resolved. Trimming stripped 0 bases from V and 8 bases from J, with 4 bases between. Germline CDR1 is GTSNPN and CDR2 is SVGIG (reference sequence). CDR3 length equals 11 residues.

V usage is TRBV19 and J usage is TRBJ1-4; D call uncertain. This CDR3 has 14 amino acids. Trimming shortened V by 10 bases and J by 1 base, and 13 bases separated the two germline ends. CDR1 LNHDA and CDR2 SQIVND come from the germline V gene (reference sequence). CDR3 in DNA: TGTGCCACGAGTACGTGGGGAACTAATGAAAAACTGTTTTTT. Its protein product is CATSTWGTNEKLFF. Full variable domain (remainder filled in from reference TRBV19 and TRBJ1-4): DGGITQSPKYLFRKEGQNVTLSCEQNLNHDAMYWYRQDPGQGLRLIYYSQIVNDFQKGDIAEGYSVSREKKESFPLTVTSAQKNPTAFYLCATSTWGTNEKLFFGSGTQLSVL.

The chain employs TRBV2 and TRBJ1-4; D is undetermined. Germline CDR1 is SNHLY and CDR2 is FYNNEI. The V and J ends lost 5 bases and 7 bases respectively, with 5 bases between them. The CDR3 covers 11 residues. The CDR3 nucleotides read TGTGCCAGCAGTACAGTTGAAAAACTGTTTTTT. Its translation is CASSTVEKLFF.

This clone appeared a single time. The chain recombines TRBV5-4 with TRBJ1-2; D may be TRBD1 (6 bases). The V gene's germline CDR1 is SGHNT and CDR2 YYREEE (reference sequence). This CDR3 region has 15 residues. V was trimmed by 4 bases and J by 2 bases, leaving 15 bases between them. The CDR3 sequence: CASSPEGGLNYGYTF. CDR3 nucleotide sequence: TGTGCCAGCAGCCCAGAGGGGGGGCTAAACTATGGCTACACCTTC.

Points on this clone: The identical CDR3 is also encoded by other nucleotide sequences in the sample. This chain uses TRBV11-2 with TRBJ2-5; D unresolved. Germline-derived CDR1 and CDR2 are SGHAT and FQNNGV. The CDR3 spans 12 residues. V was cut by 0 bases and J by 5 bases, with 4 bases left in between. This CDR3 is CASSLDRETQYF. For the CDR3, the DNA is TGTGCCAGCAGCTTAGATCGTGAGACCCAGTACTTC.

This sequence joins TRBV5-4 and TRBJ2-5; D is perhaps TRBD1 (5 bases). Germline CDR1 reads SGHNT; CDR2 reads YYREEE (reference sequence). The CDR3 has 12 residues. V was shortened by 5 bases and J by 5 bases, with 10 bases between the two germline ends. The CDR3 loop reads CASRRSGETQYF. The CDR3 DNA reads TGTGCCAGCAGGCGGTCAGGGGAGACCCAGTACTTC. Filled out from reference TRBV5-4 and TRBJ2-5, the complete variable domain reads ETGVTQSPTHLIKTRGQQVTLRCSSQSGHNTVSWYQQALGQGPQFIFQYYREEENGRGNFPPRFSGLQFPNYSSELNVNALELDDSALYLCASRRSGETQYFGPGTRLLVL.

The chain is built from TRBV2 and TRBJ1-1, with D tentatively TRBD1 (6 bases). Trimming took off 3 bases at V and 5 bases at J, with 10 bases between the two ends. CDR1 and CDR2 from the germline V gene are SNHLY and FYNNEI. CDR3 length: 13 amino acids. The CDR3 here is CASSDRGFTEAFF. The DNA of the CDR3 is TGTGCCAGCAGTGACAGGGGTTTTACTGAAGCTTTCTTT.

V and J are TRBV24-1 and TRBJ1-2; 7 bases match TRBD1. Germline loops: CDR1 KGHDR, CDR2 SFDVKD. The CDR3 has 13 amino acids. V trimming: 2 bases; J trimming: 7 bases; junction bases outside the gene matches: 3. CDR3 in DNA: TGTGCCACCAGTGATTCAGGGGGGGCTGGCTACACCTTC. It encodes CATSDSGGAGYTF.

This sequence joins TRBV6-2 or TRBV6-3 and TRBJ2-1, with D perhaps TRBD2 (5 bases). Deletions cut 4 bases from V and 7 bases from J, with 14 bases between. Germline V lookup: CDR1 MNHEY, CDR2 SVGEGT. CDR3 length: 14 amino acids. The CDR3 region is CASSCRPDSNEQFF. The DNA for the CDR3 is TGTGCCAGCAGTTGCCGCCCGGACTCGAATGAGCAGTTCTTC.

The DNA of the CDR3 is TGTGCCATCAGTGATATTTTAGCGGGACGGGGGCAGTTCTTC. It yields the protein CAISDILAGRGQFF. This chain links TRBV10-3 with TRBJ2-1; 8 bases agree with TRBD2. The CDR3 covers 14 residues. Per germline, CDR1 ENHRY and CDR2 SYGVKD. The trim removed 3 bases at V and 12 bases at J, leaving 10 bases unmatched.

This chain joins TRBV2 and TRBJ2-1, with D perhaps matching TRBD1 or TRBD2 (5 bases each). V lost 7 bases, J lost 15 bases, and 25 bases lay in between. Germline CDR1 and CDR2: SNHLY and FYNNEI. This CDR3 is built from 14 residues. CDR3 in amino acids: CASTINRDQDIRFF. The CDR3 region has the DNA TGTGCCAGCACCATTAACCGGGACCAAGATATCAGGTTCTTC. Complete variable domain (other parts from reference TRBV2 and TRBJ2-1): EPEVTQTPSHQVTQMGQEVILRCVPISNHLYFYWYRQILGQKVEFLVSFYNNEISEKSEIFDDQFSVERPDGSNFTLKIRSTKLEDSAMYFCASTINRDQDIRFFGPGTRLTVL.

In this sample, this clone turned up once. Additional DNA sequences in this sample encode the identical CDR3. The chain couples TRBV30 to TRBJ2-7, with 7 positions matching TRBD2. The CDR3 is 12 amino acids. V lost 1 base and J lost 4; bases outside the gene matches: 1. CDR1 is GTSNPN, CDR2 SVGIG, per germline (reference sequence). CDR3 coding DNA: TGTGCCTGGAGTGGGGGAGGGTACGAGCAGTACTTC. Translated: CAWSGGGYEQYF.

The V gene is TRBV5-6, the J gene TRBJ1-2; maybe TRBD1 (5 bases). From germline, CDR1 is SGHDT and CDR2 YYEEEE. V was cut by 4 bases and J by 8 bases, with 18 bases left in between. The CDR3 length is 14 residues. CDR3 in amino acids: CASSPTGHLQGYTF. DNA for the CDR3: TGTGCCAGCAGCCCCACCGGACACCTTCAGGGCTACACCTTC.

This rearrangement joins TRBV2 to TRBJ2-6; a weak D match, TRBD2 (6 bases). The CDR3 is 17 amino acids. V lost 3 bases and J lost 0, with 12 bases in between. Per germline, CDR1 SNHLY and CDR2 FYNNEI. The DNA of the CDR3 is TGTGCCAGCAGTGATTTGGGGGGTTCCTCTGGGGCCAACGTCCTGACTTTC. Its protein is CASSDLGGSSGANVLTF.

The J gene is TRBJ2-2, the V gene TRBV15, with D unresolved. V lost 0 bases and J lost 4, with 12 bases in between. This CDR3 has 16 amino acids. The germline V gene has CDR1 LNHNV and CDR2 YYDKDF (reference sequence). CDR3 coding DNA: TGTGCCACCAGCAGAGATAGGGCTCGAGCCACCGGGGAGCTGTTTTTT. This codes for CATSRDRARATGELFF.

The table lists this clone with a few counts. The genes are TRBV5-6 and TRBJ1-2; D perhaps matches TRBD1 (6 bases). CDR1 is SGHDT and CDR2 is YYEEEE in the germline V gene. V lost 0 bases to trimming and J lost 6 bases, with 18 bases between them. CDR3 length: 16 amino acids. CDR3 sequence reads: CASSLAGQNLGHGYTF. The CDR3 coding sequence is TGTGCCAGCAGCTTGGCGGGACAAAACCTTGGCCATGGCTACACCTTC.

V gene TRBV2 combines with J gene TRBJ1-2; TRBD1 might be the D (5 bases). Per the germline V gene, CDR1 is SNHLY and CDR2 is FYNNEI. Trimming stripped 4 bases from V and 2 bases from J, with 14 bases between. The length of the CDR3 is 15 residues. CDR3 loop: CASSVGGEGNYGYTF. The CDR3 DNA reads as TGTGCCAGCAGTGTAGGAGGGGAGGGGAACTATGGCTACACCTTC.

The genes are TRBV10-2 and TRBJ2-3; D not resolved. This CDR3 spans 13 amino acids. CDR1 and CDR2 from the germline V gene are WSHSY and SAAADI. The V end was cut by 4 bases, the J end by 4 bases, with 9 bases between. In nucleotides, the CDR3 is TGCGCCAGCAGTGTATCCCTGGCAGATACGCAGTATTTT. It translates to CASSVSLADTQYF.

The chain links TRBV5-5 to TRBJ2-2, with 7 nucleotides matching TRBD1. Germline V gene lookup returns CDR1 SGHKS and CDR2 YYEKEE (reference sequence). V lost 3 bases and J lost 0; bases outside the gene matches: 2. The CDR3 length is 15 residues. The chain's CDR3 is CASSSGQANTGELFF. For the CDR3, the DNA is TGTGCCAGCAGCTCCGGACAGGCGAACACCGGGGAGCTGTTTTTT.

The genes are TRBV2 and TRBJ1-4; D is unclear. The ends were cut back, 6 bases at V and 6 bases at J, with 5 bases in the middle. The CDR3 is 11 residues long. Per germline, CDR1 SNHLY and CDR2 FYNNEI. The CDR3 sequence is CASRTDEKLFF. DNA for the CDR3: TGTGCCAGCAGAACAGATGAAAAACTGTTTTTT.

V usage is TRBV5-4 and J usage is TRBJ2-7; TRBD2 aligns across 9 bases. V lost 0 bases to trimming and J lost 1 base; unmatched junction nucleotides: 5. Germline V gives CDR1 SGHNT, CDR2 YYREEE (reference sequence). This CDR3 is built from 16 residues. The CDR3 nucleotides read TGTGCCAGCAGCTTGGCCTCTAGCGGGATATCCTACGAGCAGTACTTC. Protein: CASSLASSGISYEQYF.